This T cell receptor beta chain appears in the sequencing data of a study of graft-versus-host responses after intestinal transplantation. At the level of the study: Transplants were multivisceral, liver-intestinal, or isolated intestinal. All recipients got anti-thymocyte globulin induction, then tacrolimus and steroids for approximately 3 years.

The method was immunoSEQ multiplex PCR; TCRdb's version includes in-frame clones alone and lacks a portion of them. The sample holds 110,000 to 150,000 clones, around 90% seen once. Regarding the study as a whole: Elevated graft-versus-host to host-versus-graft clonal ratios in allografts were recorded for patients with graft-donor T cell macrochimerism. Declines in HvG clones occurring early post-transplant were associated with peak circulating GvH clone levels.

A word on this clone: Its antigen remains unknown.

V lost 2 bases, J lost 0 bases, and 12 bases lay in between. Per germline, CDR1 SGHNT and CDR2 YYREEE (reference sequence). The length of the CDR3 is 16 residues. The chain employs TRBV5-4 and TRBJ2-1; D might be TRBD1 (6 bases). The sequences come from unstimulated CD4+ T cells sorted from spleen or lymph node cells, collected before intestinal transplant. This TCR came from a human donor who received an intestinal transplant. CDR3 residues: CASSFDLGGSYNEQFF. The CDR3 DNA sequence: TGTGCCAGCAGCTTTGACCTAGGGGGCTCCTACAATGAGCAGTTCTTC.